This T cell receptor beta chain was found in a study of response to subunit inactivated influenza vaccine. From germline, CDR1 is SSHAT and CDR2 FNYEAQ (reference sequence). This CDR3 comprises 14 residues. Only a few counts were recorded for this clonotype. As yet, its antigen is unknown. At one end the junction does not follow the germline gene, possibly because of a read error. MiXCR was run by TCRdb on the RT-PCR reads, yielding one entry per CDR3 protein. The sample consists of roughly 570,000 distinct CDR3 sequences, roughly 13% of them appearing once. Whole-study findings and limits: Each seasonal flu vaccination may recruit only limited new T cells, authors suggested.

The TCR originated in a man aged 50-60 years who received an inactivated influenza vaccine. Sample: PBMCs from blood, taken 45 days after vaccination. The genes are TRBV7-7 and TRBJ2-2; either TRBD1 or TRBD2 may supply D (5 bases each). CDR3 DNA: TGTGCTAGCAGCTTAGGGACCGTCACCGGGGAGCTGTTTTTT. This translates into CASSLGTVTGELFF.